Listed here are 28 T cell receptor beta chains from one sample, sequenced in a study of blood T cell repertoires in COVID-19. The method was immunoSEQ multiplex PCR; TCRdb's version includes in-frame clones alone and lacks a portion of them. The table has 250,000 or so clones, about 83% seen once. Sequences were obtained from peripheral blood. The receptors here all came from a woman aged 40 to 50 who had recovered from COVID-19.

The chain joins TRBV2 to TRBJ1-4, with D maybe TRBD1 (5 bases). This CDR3 has 15 amino acids. Trimming stripped 3 bases from V and 8 bases from J, with 16 bases between. Looked up from germline, CDR1 is SNHLY and CDR2 is FYNNEI. The CDR3 region has the DNA TGTGCCAGCAGTGACGCACAGGCAAGTGGAGAAAAACTGTTTTTT. It codes for CASSDAQASGEKLFF.

The genes are TRBV6-5 and TRBJ1-4; the D gene is possibly TRBD1 (5 bases). The CDR3 loop spans 13 amino acids. The V end lost 7 bases, the J end lost 0 bases, and 6 bases lay between the germline ends. Germline lookup yields CDR1 MNHEY and CDR2 SVGAGI. DNA for the CDR3: TGTGCCAGCAAGACAGCAACTAATGAAAAACTGTTTTTT. Protein sequence: CASKTATNEKLFF.

V gene TRBV5-1 combines with J gene TRBJ2-1; the match to TRBD2 covers 8 bases. J was trimmed by 4 bases and V by 4 bases; bases with no gene match: 10. This CDR3 comprises 16 residues. Germline lookup yields CDR1 SGHRS and CDR2 YFSETQ. As DNA, the CDR3 is TGCGCCAGCAGCCCGGCTCTACTAGCGGTTTACAATGAGCAGTTCTTC. The encoded protein is CASSPALLAVYNEQFF.

The V gene is TRBV3-1 (or the pseudogene TRBV3-2), the J gene TRBJ1-3; D remains ambiguous. The germline V and J ends were trimmed by 0 bases and 3 bases, with 3 bases remaining between them. This CDR3 region has 13 residues. Germline V CDR1 and CDR2: LGHDT, YNNKEL (reference sequence). CDR3: CASSQDSGNTIYF. CDR3 DNA sequence: TGTGCCAGCAGCCAAGACAGTGGAAACACCATATATTTT.

The chain joins TRBV2 to TRBJ2-3; a weak D match, TRBD1 (5 bases). The CDR3 length is 14 residues. The germline V gene encodes CDR1 SNHLY and CDR2 FYNNEI. The V gene lost 8 bases and the J gene lost 1 base, with 13 bases spanning the gap. DNA for the CDR3: TGTGCCAGCGCCGTGGACACCCGCACAGATACGCAGTATTTT. This gives the protein CASAVDTRTDTQYF. Filled out from reference TRBV2 and TRBJ2-3, the complete variable domain reads EPEVTQTPSHQVTQMGQEVILRCVPISNHLYFYWYRQILGQKVEFLVSFYNNEISEKSEIFDDQFSVERPDGSNFTLKIRSTKLEDSAMYFCASAVDTRTDTQYFGPGTRLTVL.

V is TRBV10-3 and J is TRBJ1-5, with 7 bases fitting TRBD1. The trim removed 6 bases at V and 6 bases at J, leaving 14 bases unmatched. Germline assignment: CDR1 ENHRY and CDR2 SYGVKD. This CDR3 has 16 amino acids. The CDR3 bases are TGTGCCATCAGCTCAAGGGGAGCAGGGGGTGGTCAGCCCCAGCATTTT. This codes for CAISSRGAGGGQPQHF.

The gene calls are TRBV5-6 and TRBJ2-3; tentatively, D is TRBD1 (5 bases). This CDR3 spans 13 amino acids. CDR1 and CDR2 (germline): SGHDT, YYEEEE. V was pared by 0 bases and J by 3 bases, with 5 bases between. Written as DNA, the CDR3 is TGTGCCAGCAGCTTGGGACAGACAGATACGCAGTATTTT. Translating it yields CASSLGQTDTQYF. Drawing the rest from reference TRBV5-6 and TRBJ2-3, the complete variable domain is DAGVTQSPTHLIKTRGQQVTLRCSPKSGHDTVSWYQQALGQGPQFIFQYYEEEERQRGNFPDRFSGHQFPNYSSELNVNALLLGDSALYLCASSLGQTDTQYFGPGTRLTVL.

This sequence joins TRBV5-1 and TRBJ1-3; a possible D gene is TRBD1 (5 bases). The CDR3 totals 15 residues. The V and J ends lost 1 base and 0 bases respectively, with 8 bases between them. The germline CDR1 and CDR2 sequences are SGHRS and YFSETQ. The CDR3 bases are TGCGCCAGCAGCTTGCCAGGGATCTCTGGAAACACCATATATTTT. Translating it yields CASSLPGISGNTIYF.

This CDR3 reads CASTGQSYSKNIQYF. In nucleotides, the CDR3 is TGTGCCAGCACTGGACAGTCATACAGCAAAAACATTCAGTACTTC. The chain has TRBV6-5 and TRBJ2-4; tentative D call: TRBD1 (6 bases). CDR1 and CDR2 (germline): MNHEY, SVGAGI. The CDR3 loop spans 15 amino acids. Trimming pared 7 bases from V and 3 bases from J, leaving 16 bases between.

The V gene is TRBV5-1, the J gene TRBJ1-2; 12 bases line up with TRBD1. The J segment lost 8 bases and the V segment lost 4 bases, leaving 6 bases of the junction unmatched. The germline gives CDR1 SGHRS, CDR2 YFSETQ. The CDR3 totals 14 residues. The CDR3 nucleotides are TGCGCCAGCAGCCCGGGACAGGGGGCCGTAGGCTACACCTTC. Protein product: CASSPGQGAVGYTF.

This clone was picked up many times. The gene calls are TRBV28 and TRBJ1-6, with 8 positions matching TRBD1. Germline CDR1 is MDHEN and CDR2 is SYDVKM. The CDR3 spans 14 residues. J was trimmed by 6 bases and V by 11 bases; bases with no gene match: 9. The CDR3 DNA is TGTGCCTCCGAGGGGGGACAGGCTAATTCACCCCTCCACTTT. Protein sequence: CASEGGQANSPLHF. Full variable domain (remainder filled in from reference TRBV28 and TRBJ1-6): DVKVTQSSRYLVKRTGEKVFLECVQDMDHENMFWYRQDPGLGLRLIYFSYDVKMKEKGDIPEGYSVSREKKERFSLILESASTNQTSMYLCASEGGQANSPLHFGNGTRLTVT.

The V gene is TRBV2, the J gene TRBJ1-5; D call uncertain. CDR1 is SNHLY, CDR2 FYNNEI, per germline. The V and J ends lost 9 bases and 5 bases respectively, with 11 bases between them. The CDR3 covers 12 residues. The CDR3 DNA sequence: TGTGCCAGTTCGACTTGGGATCAGCCCCAGCATTTT. Residues: CASSTWDQPQHF.

The V call is TRBV5-4, the J call TRBJ1-6; TRBD1 aligns across 11 bases. J gave up 1 base and V 1 base, and 4 bases lay outside the gene matches. This CDR3 has 18 residues. Per germline, CDR1 SGHNT and CDR2 YYREEE (reference sequence). CDR3 loop: CASSLYGQGASYNSPLHF. CDR3 nucleotides: TGTGCCAGCAGCTTGTATGGACAGGGGGCTTCCTATAATTCACCCCTCCACTTT.

The V and J genes are TRBV19 and TRBJ1-2; 9 positions agree with TRBD1. Losses at the gene ends were 6 bases for V and 0 bases for J; bases not matched to a gene: 5. This CDR3 is built from 15 residues. The germline gives CDR1 LNHDA, CDR2 SQIVND (reference sequence). CDR3 loop: CASRTGGAANYGYTF. CDR3 nucleotides: TGTGCCAGTAGAACAGGGGGCGCAGCTAACTATGGCTACACCTTC.

The chain has TRBV10-2 and TRBJ2-1, with TRBD1 identical over 7 bases. The CDR3 runs to 14 residues. Germline CDR1 is WSHSY and CDR2 is SAAADI. V shed 4 bases and J 5 bases; nucleotides not matched to a gene: 5. In DNA, the CDR3 is TGCGCCAGCAGTGTTCGGGACAGAAACAATGAGCAGTTCTTC. Translation: CASSVRDRNNEQFF.

The V call is TRBV6-1, the J call TRBJ1-1, with 9 bases matching TRBD1. CDR3 length equals 16 residues. V was clipped by 0 bases and J by 6 bases; unmatched bases: 8. Germline V lookup: CDR1 MNHNS, CDR2 SASEGT. CDR3 bases: TGTGCCAGCAGTGAAGCCCGGGACAGGGTGTTCGCTGAAGCTTTCTTT. Protein product: CASSEARDRVFAEAFF.

CDR3 protein: CASSLTNRANYGYTF. DNA of the CDR3: TGTGCCAGCAGTTTAACCAACAGGGCTAACTATGGCTACACCTTC. The chain combines TRBV27 with TRBJ1-2, with a weak D call TRBD1 (6 bases). Trimming stripped 2 bases from V and 0 bases from J, with 10 bases between. The CDR3 has 15 residues. Germline V gene sequence: CDR1 MNHEY, CDR2 SMNVEV (reference sequence).

This clone came up once. The rearrangement links TRBV5-1 to TRBJ2-1; tentative D call: TRBD1 (5 bases). Trimming stripped 4 bases from V and 2 bases from J, with 16 bases between. Germline V gene lookup returns CDR1 SGHRS and CDR2 YFSETQ. The CDR3 extends over 16 amino acids. CDR3 DNA sequence: TGCGCCAGCAGCCATTCAGGGATCCAAGCCTACAATGAGCAGTTCTTC. Its protein is CASSHSGIQAYNEQFF.

V is TRBV18 and J is TRBJ2-6; D call uncertain. Per germline, CDR1 KGHSH and CDR2 LQKENI. The CDR3 totals 15 residues. The V and J ends lost 3 bases and 2 bases respectively, with 8 bases between them. The CDR3 DNA follows: TGTGCCAGCTCACCGCGGAAGGCTGGGGCCAACGTCCTGACTTTC. This codes for CASSPRKAGANVLTF.

This clone appeared once. The chain joins TRBV7-9 to TRBJ2-1, with D possibly being TRBD2 (5 bases). The germline gives CDR1 SEHNR, CDR2 FQNEAQ (reference sequence). V gave up 6 bases and J gave up 9 bases, with 15 bases separating them. This CDR3 has 13 residues. The CDR3 DNA reads as TGTGCCAGCAGGTACGGACTGTCCACTGAGCAGTTCTTC. This codes for CASRYGLSTEQFF.

The genes are TRBV7-9 and TRBJ2-7; TRBD1 might be the D (6 bases). Germline V CDR1 and CDR2: SEHNR, FQNEAQ (reference sequence). Trimming cost V 5 bases and J 1 base, with 12 bases left between them. This CDR3 contains 14 residues. The DNA of the CDR3 is TGTGCCAGCAGCCCAGGGGTTTCTTCCTACGAGCAGTACTTC. Its protein product is CASSPGVSSYEQYF.

The chain employs TRBV28 and TRBJ1-2; D not certain. Germline V lookup: CDR1 MDHEN, CDR2 SYDVKM. The CDR3 runs 15 residues. The germline V and J ends were trimmed by 2 bases and 2 bases, with 12 bases remaining between them. The DNA of the CDR3 is TGTGCCAGCAGTTTAAGATGGCGGGGAAACTATGGCTACACCTTC. Its protein product is CASSLRWRGNYGYTF.

This chain connects TRBV4-2 to TRBJ1-6; D not resolved. V lost 4 bases and J 7 bases, leaving 17 bases between the germline ends. Germline V gene data show CDR1 as LGHNA and CDR2 as YNFKEQ. This CDR3 region has 16 residues. CDR3 amino acids: CASSRPLAAGNSPLHF. CDR3 in DNA: TGTGCCAGCAGCCGTCCGCTGGCGGCCGGGAATTCACCCCTCCACTTT.

The table lists this clone with a few counts. The chain recombines TRBV5-1 with TRBJ1-1, with D unresolved. The germline V and J ends were trimmed by 2 bases and 1 base, with 12 bases remaining between them. The CDR3 has 15 residues. Germline V CDR1 and CDR2: SGHRS, YFSETQ. The CDR3 protein is CASSFQPAGNTEAFF. The CDR3 nucleotides are TGCGCCAGCAGCTTTCAGCCAGCGGGGAACACTGAAGCTTTCTTT.

This sequence joins TRBV4-1 and TRBJ2-7, with D perhaps matching TRBD1 (6 bases). This CDR3 contains 17 residues. V was shortened by 1 base and J by 2 bases, with 18 bases between the two germline ends. The germline V gene has CDR1 MGHRA and CDR2 YSYEKL. The CDR3 spells CASSQATGKSQPYEQYF. The CDR3 DNA follows: TGCGCCAGCAGCCAAGCCACAGGGAAGTCCCAGCCCTACGAGCAGTACTTC.

J is TRBJ1-2 and V is TRBV5-5; D is unclear. The germline V and J ends were trimmed by 4 bases and 3 bases, with 10 bases remaining between them. In germline, CDR1 is SGHKS, CDR2 YYEKEE (reference sequence). The CDR3 runs to 13 residues. DNA for the CDR3: TGTGCCAGCAGCCCGAGGGTTGACTATGGCTACACCTTC. Translation gives CASSPRVDYGYTF.

The chain couples TRBV6-5 to TRBJ1-2; 7 bases fit TRBD1. The CDR3 totals 15 residues. CDR1 is MNHEY and CDR2 is SVGAGI in the germline V gene. V shed 0 bases and J 6 bases; nucleotides not matched to a gene: 7. DNA for the CDR3: TGTGCCAGCAGTTACTCGAGGACAGGTTTCAATGGCTACACCTTC. This encodes CASSYSRTGFNGYTF.

This chain links TRBV9 with TRBJ2-5; the match to TRBD2 covers 11 bases. The CDR3 runs 17 residues. Unmatched junction bases numbered 9, after V lost 1 base and J lost 4 bases. CDR1 is SGDLS and CDR2 is YYNGEE in the germline V gene. This chain's CDR3 is CASSVYSSGGSGETQYF. The CDR3, as DNA: TGTGCCAGCAGCGTATATTCTAGCGGGGGGTCGGGAGAGACCCAGTACTTC.